The text below deals with one TCR beta chain. Its antigen is still unknown. This entry is derived from a study of T cell responses to AZD1222 COVID-19 vaccine. Whole-study results and caveats: Of spike-specific TCRs, nearly half reportedly target regions left unmutated in variants.

Assay used: immunoSEQ multiplex PCR; TCRdb lists only in-frame clones, some missing. The sample holds about 140,000 clones, roughly 92% seen once. The receptor's source is an adult who received the AZD1222 COVID-19 vaccine. Material: peripheral blood, obtained 28 days after the second AZD1222 dose.

CDR3 protein: CASRPLDSVTYEQYF. The DNA of the CDR3 is TGTGCCAGCAGACCCCTCGACAGCGTAACCTACGAGCAGTACTTC. V is TRBV28 and J is TRBJ2-7; tentative D call: TRBD1 (5 bases). Trimming took 6 bases from V and 2 from J, leaving 17 bases between them. CDR1 is MDHEN, CDR2 SYDVKM, per germline. The CDR3 runs 15 residues.